The entry that follows covers one TCR beta chain sequence. The sample belongs to a study of blood T cell repertoires in COVID-19. Generated by immunoSEQ multiplex PCR, the TCRdb table keeps only in-frame clones and is missing some. The data contain 150,000 to 200,000 clones, 87% of them seen just once; the ten biggest clones take up 20% to 25%. The germline V gene encodes CDR1 SNHLY and CDR2 FYNNEI. The length of the CDR3 is 11 residues. V lost 8 bases and J lost 5, with 7 bases in between. This clonotype was sampled from a man aged 60 to 69 with active or convalescent COVID-19. Sequenced material: peripheral blood. V usage is TRBV2 and J usage is TRBJ2-1; D call uncertain. DNA of the CDR3: TGTGCCAGCTGCCTAAACAATGAGCAGTTCTTC. Amino acids: CASCLNNEQFF. The whole variable domain, remainder taken from reference TRBV2 and TRBJ2-1, is EPEVTQTPSHQVTQMGQEVILRCVPISNHLYFYWYRQILGQKVEFLVSFYNNEISEKSEIFDDQFSVERPDGSNFTLKIRSTKLEDSAMYFCASCLNNEQFFGPGTRLTVL.